This TCR beta chain was captured in a study of spatial heterogeneity in lung cancer. One entry per CDR3 protein results from TCRdb running MiXCR on the 5' RACE reads. Here the sample spans 2,500 to 3,000 distinct CDR3 sequences, 8% being singletons. As for time point: sample taken at primary tumor resection. Patients with untreated early-stage non-small cell lung cancer, numbering around 71, were the donors. Tumor, nontumor lung or frozen PBMC supplied whole RNA that was sequenced unsorted. Trimming cost V 7 bases and J 3 bases, with 14 bases left between them. From germline, CDR1 is SQVTM and CDR2 ANQGSEA. The CDR3 covers 13 residues. Study-level findings and limits: Higher tumor mutation counts went along with higher counts of expanded intratumoral alpha and beta TCRs.

This clonotype is categorized as large (0.1 to 1%). Its target is not known. This receptor was obtained from a male donor with early-stage non-small cell lung cancer. Material: lung tumor tissue, obtained at surgery. This chain connects TRBV29-1 to TRBJ2-3, with D tentatively TRBD1 (6 bases). The CDR3 nucleotides are TGCAGCGCAATACAGGGTACTACAGATACGCAGTATTTT. Its protein is CSAIQGTTDTQYF.